This T cell receptor beta chain derives from a study of T cells after yellow fever vaccination. Study-wide background: Each low-cell-number fraction was prepared by means of SMART-Seq v4 Ultra Low Input.

V lost 1 base to trimming and J lost 4 bases; unmatched junction nucleotides: 7. The CDR3 covers 16 residues. The study made its TCR cDNA through 5'RACE template switching. That step introduced a universal primer site along with UMIs. TCRdb re-called the 5' RACE reads with MiXCR, one entry per CDR3 protein. The table shows 510,000 or so distinct CDR3 sequences, with 19% occurring only once. This clonotype is a singleton in its sample. This receptor was identified in a young man who received the YFV17D yellow fever vaccine. The J gene is TRBJ1-5, the V gene TRBV23-1, with 7 bases matching TRBD1. TRBV23-1 is known as an ORF, though its function is uncertain. The material was PBMCs, obtained 15 days after the yellow fever booster vaccination. The CDR3 sequence: CASSQLTPQGNQPQHF. The CDR3 DNA is TGCGCCAGCAGTCAATTGACCCCACAGGGGAATCAGCCCCAGCATTTT.